The 28 T cell receptor beta chains below come from one sample, sequenced in a study of cytomegalovirus exposure and HLA in healthy donors. The study ran its PCR with 60 Vbeta and 13 Jbeta primers. Produced via immunoSEQ multiplex PCR; TCRdb's table is partial and in-frame only. The specimen's table records approximately 80,000 clones. Material: PBMCs. The receptors come from a woman in her twenties or thirties in good health and CMV-seronegative.

V gene TRBV15 combines with J gene TRBJ2-5, with D maybe TRBD2 (5 bases). V dropped 9 bases and J dropped 1 base, with 12 bases sitting between them. The germline gives CDR1 LNHNV, CDR2 YYDKDF (reference sequence). The CDR3 runs 13 residues. CDR3 region: CATRGGAQETQYF. The DNA of the CDR3 is TGTGCCACTCGAGGAGGAGCCCAAGAGACCCAGTACTTC.

The chain is built from TRBV15 and TRBJ2-5; D is unresolved. V was trimmed by 3 bases and J by 5 bases, leaving 10 bases between them. CDR1 and CDR2 from the germline V gene are LNHNV and YYDKDF (reference sequence). This CDR3 is built from 13 residues. The CDR3 DNA follows: TGTGCCACCAGCAGGGATAGGAGCGAGACCCAGTACTTC. Encoded protein: CATSRDRSETQYF.

The CDR3 nucleotides read TGTGCCAGCAGCTTGGCCCCTAGCACCGGGGAGCTGTTTTTT. Encoded protein: CASSLAPSTGELFF. This chain links TRBV5-6 with TRBJ2-2; D is undetermined. The CDR3 contains 14 residues. V lost 0 bases, J lost 4 bases, and 7 bases lay in between. Germline V gives CDR1 SGHDT, CDR2 YYEEEE.

The chain joins TRBV19 to TRBJ1-5; a possible D gene is TRBD1 (6 bases). V lost 3 bases to trimming and J lost 7 bases, with 16 bases between them. The germline V gene has CDR1 LNHDA and CDR2 SQIVND (reference sequence). CDR3 length: 15 amino acids. In DNA, the CDR3 is TGTGCCAGTAGTATTAAGGGGGAAGGGAGCCAGCCCCAGCATTTT. Protein product: CASSIKGEGSQPQHF.

This chain joins TRBV30 and TRBJ1-2; tentative D call: TRBD1 (6 bases). The V end lost 0 bases, the J end lost 1 base, and 12 bases lay between the germline ends. This CDR3 comprises 15 residues. The germline CDR1 and CDR2 sequences are GTSNPN and SVGIG (reference sequence). The chain's CDR3 is CAWSVQGRHNYGYTF. The CDR3 DNA reads TGTGCCTGGAGTGTACAGGGACGGCATAACTATGGCTACACCTTC.

This chain connects TRBV7-8 to TRBJ2-3, with D possibly TRBD1 on 6 matching bases. Germline V gene data show CDR1 as SGHVS and CDR2 as FQNEAQ. V was trimmed by 5 bases and J by 5 bases, leaving 11 bases between them. There are 13 residues in the CDR3. CDR3 sequence reads: CASSLWTEDTQYF. As DNA, the CDR3 is TGTGCCAGCAGCCTTTGGACAGAAGATACGCAGTATTTT.

The V gene is TRBV4-1, the J gene TRBJ2-2; unclear D gene. Deletions cut 2 bases from V and 7 bases from J, with 11 bases between. In germline, CDR1 is MGHRA, CDR2 YSYEKL. This CDR3 comprises 14 residues. CDR3 in amino acids: CASSQLGTSGELFF. CDR3 nucleotides: TGCGCCAGCAGCCAACTAGGAACAAGCGGGGAGCTGTTTTTT.

The V gene is TRBV5-4, the J gene TRBJ2-3, with 8 bases identical to TRBD2. V lost 10 bases to trimming and J lost 7 bases; unmatched junction nucleotides: 11. Germline loops: CDR1 SGHNT, CDR2 YYREEE (reference sequence). The length of the CDR3 is 13 residues. The CDR3 loop reads CAVGGGKVNTQYF. The CDR3 DNA sequence: TGTGCCGTGGGCGGGGGGAAGGTTAATACGCAGTATTTT.

The chain combines TRBV9 with TRBJ2-2; D uncertain. CDR3 size: 13 residues. Germline V gene lookup returns CDR1 SGDLS and CDR2 YYNGEE. Trimming cost V 0 bases and J 6 bases, with 6 bases left between them. CDR3 protein: CASSVDMSGELFF. CDR3 bases: TGTGCCAGCAGCGTAGATATGTCCGGGGAGCTGTTTTTT.

For this clone: At the DNA level, this CDR3 is encoded by other sequences in the same sample as well. This chain connects TRBV19 to TRBJ1-5, with 8 bases identical to TRBD1. The CDR3 has 15 residues. Germline-derived CDR1 and CDR2 are LNHDA and SQIVND (reference sequence). V lost 5 bases to trimming and J lost 3 bases; unmatched junction nucleotides: 6. The CDR3 DNA sequence: TGTGCCAGTAGTCCTCGGACAGGGCACAATCAGCCCCAGCATTTT. It yields the protein CASSPRTGHNQPQHF.

The chain has TRBV7-2 and TRBJ1-4; the match to TRBD1 covers 10 bases. Per the germline V gene, CDR1 is SGHTA and CDR2 is FQGNSA. The V gene end was trimmed by 1 base and the J gene end by 11 bases; junction bases not matched to a gene: 4. The CDR3 is 14 amino acids. The CDR3 region is CASSLEDRGMKLFF. CDR3 bases: TGTGCCAGCAGCTTAGAGGACAGGGGGATGAAACTGTTTTTT.

The chain uses TRBV27 and TRBJ1-1; 10 positions agree with TRBD1. The CDR3 sequence is 16 residues long. The V segment lost 4 bases and the J segment 5 bases; nucleotides outside the gene matches: 10. Germline values: CDR1 MNHEY, CDR2 SMNVEV (reference sequence). The CDR3 DNA is TGTGCCAGCAGTTCCCGACGGGGACAGGGGAGGACTGAAGCTTTCTTT. This translates into CASSSRRGQGRTEAFF.

The V and J genes are TRBV30 and TRBJ1-1; no firm D call. CDR1 and CDR2 (germline): GTSNPN, SVGIG (reference sequence). Deletions cut 0 bases from V and 10 bases from J, with 9 bases between. The CDR3 is 11 residues long. CDR3 residues: CAWSVLDGAFF. The CDR3 region has the DNA TGTGCCTGGAGTGTACTTGATGGAGCTTTCTTT.

V and J are TRBV5-1 and TRBJ2-3; TRBD2 is a possible D gene (5 bases). The V and J ends lost 1 base and 0 bases respectively, with 9 bases between them. Germline loops: CDR1 SGHRS, CDR2 YFSETQ. The length of the CDR3 is 15 residues. This chain's CDR3 is CASSLPGGSTDTQYF. For the CDR3, the DNA is TGCGCCAGCAGCTTGCCCGGCGGGAGCACAGATACGCAGTATTTT.

The gene calls are TRBV28 and TRBJ1-2; a possible D gene is TRBD1 (6 bases). Germline CDR1 MDHEN, CDR2 SYDVKM. This CDR3 region has 15 residues. The V end was cut by 5 bases, the J end by 0 bases, with 13 bases between. The CDR3 region has the DNA TGTGCCAGCAGTCTAACCAGGGGAGCTAACTATGGCTACACCTTC. It translates to CASSLTRGANYGYTF.

The chain has TRBV30 and TRBJ1-1, with 12 bases fitting TRBD1. CDR3 length: 15 amino acids. The V gene end was trimmed by 2 bases and the J gene end by 9 bases; junction bases not matched to a gene: 10. Looked up from germline, CDR1 is GTSNPN and CDR2 is SVGIG (reference sequence). The CDR3 region has the DNA TGTGCCTGGAGTCAATTGGGGACAGGGGGCGTAAAAGCTTTCTTT. Its protein product is CAWSQLGTGGVKAFF. Supplemented by reference TRBV30 and TRBJ1-1, the full variable domain reads SQTIHQWPATLVQPVGSPLSLECTVEGTSNPNLYWYRQAAGRGLQLLFYSVGIGQISSEVPQNLSASRPQDRQFILSSKKLLLSDSGFYLCAWSQLGTGGVKAFFGQGTRLTVV.

The V gene is TRBV5-1, the J gene TRBJ2-5; 14 bases agree with TRBD2. CDR1 SGHRS and CDR2 YFSETQ come from the germline V gene. The J segment lost 2 bases and the V segment lost 4 bases, leaving 10 bases of the junction unmatched. The CDR3 consists of 18 residues. The CDR3 is CASSTGLAGGPTQETQYF. CDR3 nucleotide sequence: TGCGCCAGCAGCACCGGACTAGCGGGGGGACCGACACAAGAGACCCAGTACTTC.

The chain has TRBV6-5 and TRBJ2-7; the match to TRBD1 covers 8 bases. V was clipped by 6 bases and J by 2 bases; unmatched bases: 9. The germline V gene has CDR1 MNHEY and CDR2 SVGAGI. This CDR3 contains 15 residues. The CDR3 sequence: CASRPRQGKTYEQYF. DNA for the CDR3: TGTGCCAGCAGGCCTCGACAGGGGAAGACCTACGAGCAGTACTTC.

This CDR3 reads CAWRDPGANNEQFF. CDR3 coding DNA: TGTGCCTGGAGAGACCCGGGAGCTAACAATGAGCAGTTCTTC. This rearrangement joins TRBV30 to TRBJ2-1; D may be TRBD2 (6 bases). CDR1 is GTSNPN and CDR2 is SVGIG in the germline V gene (reference sequence). The V gene lost 3 bases and the J gene lost 5 bases, with 14 bases spanning the gap. The CDR3 contains 14 residues.

The V and J genes are TRBV14 and TRBJ2-7, with D uncertain. CDR1 and CDR2 (germline): SGHDN, FVKESK. The CDR3 has 13 residues. Trimming took 0 bases from V and 6 from J, leaving 9 bases between them. In nucleotides, the CDR3 is TGTGCCAGCAGCCAAGATCAGCGATCCGAGCAGTACTTC. Encoded protein: CASSQDQRSEQYF.

This sequence joins TRBV18 and TRBJ2-7, with TRBD1 matching 9 bases. Germline V gene lookup returns CDR1 KGHSH and CDR2 LQKENI. This CDR3 has 14 amino acids. V trimming: 6 bases; J trimming: 3 bases; junction bases outside the gene matches: 6. CDR3 coding DNA: TGTGCCAGCTCTTACGGGACAGGGAACTACGAGCAGTACTTC. This sequence encodes CASSYGTGNYEQYF.

This chain links TRBV6-5 with TRBJ2-5; no clear D gene. Trimming shortened V by 9 bases and J by 1 base, and 9 bases separated the two germline ends. This CDR3 has 12 residues. Germline V gene sequence: CDR1 MNHEY, CDR2 SVGAGI. This CDR3 is CASGVRQETQYF. In nucleotides, the CDR3 is TGTGCCAGTGGAGTTCGCCAAGAGACCCAGTACTTC.

This chain connects TRBV9 to TRBJ2-1; TRBD2 is a possible D gene (6 bases). From germline, CDR1 is SGDLS and CDR2 YYNGEE. The CDR3 has 15 residues. With 4 bases removed from V and 9 bases from J, the gap between germline ends came to 20 bases. CDR3 sequence: CASSSYSGVSGEQFF. CDR3 bases: TGTGCCAGCAGCTCCTATAGCGGAGTCTCGGGTGAGCAGTTCTTC.

CDR3 region: CASSLRQGNQPQHF. CDR3 in DNA: TGTGCCAGCAGTTTAAGACAGGGTAATCAGCCCCAGCATTTT. The rearrangement uses TRBV27 and TRBJ1-5, with 7 positions matching TRBD1. This CDR3 comprises 14 residues. V was clipped by 2 bases and J by 4 bases; unmatched bases: 2. Germline assignment: CDR1 MNHEY and CDR2 SMNVEV (reference sequence).

The chain joins TRBV5-1 to TRBJ2-7; TRBD1 aligns across 9 bases. The V gene end was trimmed by 4 bases and the J gene end by 6 bases; junction bases not matched to a gene: 8. There are 14 residues in the CDR3. The germline V gene encodes CDR1 SGHRS and CDR2 YFSETQ. The CDR3 DNA reads TGCGCCAGCAGCGTGGGACAGGGTTCTCGCGAGCAGTACTTC. It yields the protein CASSVGQGSREQYF.

The CDR3 spells CASNLAGSNTGELFF. The DNA for the CDR3 is TGTGCCAGCAACCTAGCGGGGTCGAACACCGGGGAGCTGTTTTTT. J is TRBJ2-2 and V is TRBV2, with 9 bases aligning to TRBD2. V lost 7 bases and J lost 0; bases outside the gene matches: 3. This CDR3 contains 15 residues. CDR1 SNHLY and CDR2 FYNNEI come from the germline V gene.

V is TRBV4-1 and J is TRBJ2-2, with 14 bases aligning to TRBD2. The CDR3 has 19 residues. Germline CDR1 is MGHRA and CDR2 is YSYEKL. The junction had 7 bases not matched to a gene; V was cut back by 2 bases and J by 2 bases. The CDR3 nucleotides are TGCGCCAGCAGCCAACCGCCGGGACTAGCGGGAGTTAACACCGGGGAGCTGTTTTTT. Amino acids: CASSQPPGLAGVNTGELFF.

In regard to this clone: One junction end does not reproduce the germline sequence, and a read error may be involved. This chain connects TRBV6-1 to TRBJ1-4; 9 nucleotides match TRBD1. Germline V lookup: CDR1 MNHNS, CDR2 SASEGT. CDR3 length: 13 residues. The CDR3 reads CASRLGQGNGLLF. The CDR3 coding sequence is TGTGCCAGCAGACTGGGACAGGGTAACGGTCTGCTTTTT.